This entry features one T cell receptor beta chain sequence. Its recognized antigen is unknown. Base qualities are not recorded, but no much larger clone differs from it by a single base. This sample was included in a study of blood T cell repertoires in COVID-19 (dated by TCRdb to the early 2020s). Looking at the study overall: Samples covering the acute and convalescent phases of COVID-19 were provided by collaborators in the United States, Italy and Spain. The material from the prospective study consisted of cDNA or gDNA derived from T cells, B-cell-depleted T cells, or PBMCs. Deeply sampled blood TCRbeta repertoires from subjects exposed to, actively infected with, or recovered from COVID-19 were included in the dataset. The repertoires were released in a freely available public database meant as a resource for research on the immune response to SARS-CoV-2. The samples were drawn from two sources: the first 160 participants of the ongoing ImmuneRACE study, and approximately 1,300 subjects contributed by 6 global collaborators. Nearly every sample came with metadata listing a de-identified subject ID, COVID-19 status, age in years and sex. Where available, HLA class I and class II types were obtained from metadata supplied by the sample provider rather than from assay-based typing.

TCRbeta CDR3 regions were amplified from genomic DNA using the immunoSEQ Assay, a bias-controlled multiplex PCR. In the authors' own workflow: Nucleated cell counts per sample were estimated from amplification of reference gene primers within the assay. Sequence reads were collapsed and filtered to measure the absolute abundance of every unique TCRbeta CDR3 rearrangement. Productive Simpson clonality was computed per sample as the square root of Simpson's diversity index over productive rearrangements. TCRdb limited this immuneACCESS table to in-frame rearrangements with V and J called. A share of clones is missing; checked studies link under half to unresolved V genes, and the rest is unexplained. V and J calls and clone size follow that table, whereas D and trimming were derived from the DNA. The sample has 150,000 to 200,000 clones on record, about four fifths of them singletons. The ten largest clones represent 9.5% to 15% of the sample.

V is cut by 4 bases and J by 6 bases, and the space between the germline ends is 13 bases. In the germline V gene, CDR1 corresponds to LGHNT and CDR2 to FRNRAP. CDR3 length: 14 amino acids, cysteine to phenylalanine. This entry keeps only the CDR3 DNA: 42 bases, framed from base 1. One collaborating source in Seattle enrolled patients during active infection and followed them longitudinally through the course of disease. Collaborating institutions collected whole blood in K2EDTA tubes following their own protocols. For TCRbeta analysis, collaborators shipped samples as frozen whole blood, isolated PBMCs, or DNA extracted from either of those sample types. General conclusions and limits of the study: How much clinical and demographic metadata was included differed by source and by participant, and the metadata was provided uncurated.

The sequenced sample was peripheral blood. The chain was built from TRBV12-5 and TRBJ2-1; TRBD1 might be the D gene, on 5 matching bases. This TCR was recovered from an elderly woman with COVID-19, enrolled during active disease. CDR3 loop: CASGSGHRGNEQFF. The DNA sequence is given as TGTGCTAGTGGTTCCGGACATAGGGGCAATGAGCAGTTCTTC.